A selection of T cell receptor beta chains follows, all from one sample in a study of Graves' ophthalmopathy and Graves' hyperthyroidism. MiXCR was run by TCRdb on the multiplex PCR reads, yielding one entry per CDR3 protein. Among a few hundred thousand distinct CDR3 sequences, less than 20% were seen once, and the ten largest hold 5.5% to 7%. Sequenced sample: peripheral blood. The receptor source for this set is a woman aged 18-29 years with stable Graves' hyperthyroidism. The CDR3 runs from the conserved cysteine through the conserved F or W. D genes are given only for firm matches. The size of a clone is reported for some rows only, either as once, few or many, or as a class for expanded clones.

J gene: TRBJ2-7; clone size: many; V gene: TRBV11-2; D gene: TRBD2; CDR3 DNA: TGTGCCAGCAGCCGGACTAGCGGGGGGGACTACTCCTACGAGCAGTACTTC; CDR3 protein: CASSRTSGGDYSYEQYF
J gene: TRBJ2-7; clone size: many; V gene: TRBV2; D gene: NA; CDR3 DNA: TGTGCCAGCAGGGGGGGTTCCGAGCAGTACTTC; CDR3 protein: CASRGGSEQYF
J gene: TRBJ2-7; clone size: few; V gene: TRBV7-8; D gene: NA; CDR3 DNA: TGTGCCAGCACCTCGAAGTACGAGCAGTACTTC; CDR3 protein: CASTSKYEQYF
J gene: TRBJ1-1; clone size: NA; V gene: TRBV18; D gene: NA; CDR3 DNA: TGTGCCAGCTCACCCATTAAGGGGAACACTGAAGCTTTCTTT; CDR3 protein: CASSPIKGNTEAFF
J gene: TRBJ1-2; clone size: many; V gene: TRBV29-1; D gene: TRBD1; CDR3 DNA: TGCAGCGTTGCTTGGGACAGACTCTATGGCTACACCTTC; CDR3 protein: CSVAWDRLYGYTF
J gene: TRBJ1-2; clone size: many; V gene: TRBV19; D gene: NA; CDR3 DNA: TGTGCCAGTAGTTCGGACAGCCAAGAAGAAGGCTATGGCTACACCTTC; CDR3 protein: CASSSDSQEEGYGYTF
J gene: TRBJ1-5; clone size: many; V gene: TRBV20-1; D gene: NA; CDR3 DNA: TGCAGTGCTAGAGCCCGATATTCAGGCTTAGGGCAGCCCCAGCATTTT; CDR3 protein: CSARARYSGLGQPQHF
J gene: TRBJ1-5; clone size: many; V gene: TRBV19; D gene: NA; CDR3 DNA: TGTGCCAGTAGTCGACAGGATAATCAGCCCCAGCATTTT; CDR3 protein: CASSRQDNQPQHF
J gene: TRBJ2-7; clone size: many; V gene: TRBV4-1; D gene: NA; CDR3 DNA: TGCGCCAGCAGCCAAGTCGAGGCAGGAAGCTACGAGCAGTACTTC; CDR3 protein: CASSQVEAGSYEQYF
J gene: TRBJ2-2; clone size: many; V gene: TRBV10-3; D gene: NA; CDR3 DNA: TGTGCCTCTACCGGACAGCTGAACACCGGGGAGCTGTTTTTT; CDR3 protein: CASTGQLNTGELFF
J gene: TRBJ2-7; clone size: many; V gene: TRBV19; D gene: NA; CDR3 DNA: TGTGCCAGTAGTATACAGGCCGCCGTACCTTACGAGCAGTACTTC; CDR3 protein: CASSIQAAVPYEQYF
J gene: TRBJ1-1; clone size: many; V gene: TRBV6-1; D gene: NA; CDR3 DNA: TGTGCCAGCAGGGACGGGACGGTGAACACTGAAGCTTTCTTT; CDR3 protein: CASRDGTVNTEAFF
J gene: TRBJ2-6; clone size: NA; V gene: TRBV7-3; D gene: NA; CDR3 DNA: TGTGCCAGCAGCTACCGACAGGCAACGGGGACTGGGGCCAACGTCCTGACTTTC; CDR3 protein: CASSYRQATGTGANVLTF
J gene: TRBJ1-2; clone size: many; V gene: TRBV12-3/TRBV12-4; D gene: NA; CDR3 DNA: TGTGCCAGCAGTTCAGACTCAGGGGTCTATGGCTACACCTTC; CDR3 protein: CASSSDSGVYGYTF
J gene: TRBJ1-6; clone size: many; V gene: TRBV7-2; D gene: NA; CDR3 DNA: TGTGCCAGCAGCTTAACGGGACACAATTCACCCCTCCACTTT; CDR3 protein: CASSLTGHNSPLHF
J gene: TRBJ2-5; clone size: many; V gene: TRBV7-8; D gene: TRBD2; CDR3 DNA: TGTGCCAGCAGCCAAACCGGACTAGCACAAGAGACCCAGTACTTC; CDR3 protein: CASSQTGLAQETQYF
J gene: TRBJ2-7; clone size: NA; V gene: TRBV27; D gene: TRBD1; CDR3 DNA: TGTGCCAGCAGGGCCACAGGGGACGAGCAGTACTTC; CDR3 protein: CASRATGDEQYF
J gene: TRBJ2-5; clone size: NA; V gene: TRBV6-1; D gene: TRBD1; CDR3 DNA: TGTGCCGGCAGTAGGGGGCGACAAGAGACCCAGTACTTC; CDR3 protein: CAGSRGRQETQYF
J gene: TRBJ2-7; clone size: many; V gene: TRBV29-1; D gene: NA; CDR3 DNA: TGCAGCGCACAAAAAAAACCCTACGAGCAGTACTTC; CDR3 protein: CSAQKKPYEQYF
J gene: TRBJ2-7; clone size: many; V gene: TRBV10-1; D gene: NA; CDR3 DNA: TGCGCCGGCGTAGGACAATACGAGCAGTACTTC; CDR3 protein: CAGVGQYEQYF
J gene: TRBJ2-4; clone size: many; V gene: TRBV15; D gene: NA; CDR3 DNA: TGTGCCACCAGCAGACCCCGGGCCAAAAACATTCAGTACTTC; CDR3 protein: CATSRPRAKNIQYF
J gene: TRBJ2-2; clone size: many; V gene: TRBV6-2/TRBV6-3; D gene: NA; CDR3 DNA: TGTGCCAGCAGTTGGAACAGGGTGAACACCGGGGAGCTGTTTTTT; CDR3 protein: CASSWNRVNTGELFF
J gene: TRBJ2-2; clone size: many; V gene: TRBV6-2/TRBV6-3; D gene: NA; CDR3 DNA: TGTGCCAGCAGCTCCTTGGTTCCCGGGGAGCTGTTTTTT; CDR3 protein: CASSSLVPGELFF
J gene: TRBJ2-2; clone size: many; V gene: TRBV7-3; D gene: NA; CDR3 DNA: TGTGCCAGCAGCACGACCGGGACCGGGCCCACCGGGGAGCTGTTTTTT; CDR3 protein: CASSTTGTGPTGELFF
J gene: TRBJ2-5; clone size: many; V gene: TRBV6-5; D gene: NA; CDR3 DNA: TGTGCCAGCAGTTTCGGAGCCGGACCTGGGGCCCAGTACTTC; CDR3 protein: CASSFGAGPGAQYF
J gene: TRBJ1-2; clone size: many; V gene: TRBV20-1; D gene: TRBD1; CDR3 DNA: TGCAGTGCTACAGGGGGAAATAACTATGGCTACACCTTC; CDR3 protein: CSATGGNNYGYTF
J gene: TRBJ2-7; clone size: NA; V gene: TRBV3-1; D gene: NA; CDR3 DNA: TGTGCCAGCAGCGCCACGACAGGTGCCTACGAGCAGTACTTC; CDR3 protein: CASSATTGAYEQYF
J gene: TRBJ1-2; clone size: many; V gene: TRBV20-1; D gene: TRBD1; CDR3 DNA: TGCAGTGCTAGTACCCGGGACAGGGGCGTTTGGGGCTACACCTTC; CDR3 protein: CSASTRDRGVWGYTF
J gene: TRBJ2-2; clone size: NA; V gene: TRBV12-3/TRBV12-4; D gene: TRBD2; CDR3 DNA: TGTGCCAGCAGCCAGGTTGTAGCGGGGGGTGACACCGGGGAGCTGTTTTTT; CDR3 protein: CASSQVVAGGDTGELFF
J gene: TRBJ1-2; clone size: many; V gene: TRBV5-1; D gene: NA; CDR3 DNA: TGCGCCAGCAGCCCTGGGACTGCTCAAGGCTACACCTTC; CDR3 protein: CASSPGTAQGYTF
J gene: TRBJ2-7; clone size: many; V gene: TRBV15; D gene: TRBD1; CDR3 DNA: TGTGCCACCAGCAGAAGCCGGGACAGCTACTCCTACGAGCAGTACTTC; CDR3 protein: CATSRSRDSYSYEQYF
J gene: TRBJ2-7; clone size: many; V gene: TRBV6-1; D gene: NA; CDR3 DNA: TGTGCCAGCAGTGAAGCTATCGGAGTAGCGAGCTACGAGCAGTACTTC; CDR3 protein: CASSEAIGVASYEQYF
J gene: TRBJ1-6; clone size: many; V gene: TRBV24-1; D gene: NA; CDR3 DNA: TGTGCCACCAGGCAGGGGACGGATTCACCCCTCCACTTT; CDR3 protein: CATRQGTDSPLHF
J gene: TRBJ2-4; clone size: many; V gene: TRBV6-1; D gene: TRBD2; CDR3 DNA: TGTGCCAGCGGGGAGGGCCGAGCCAAAAACATTCAGTACTTC; CDR3 protein: CASGEGRAKNIQYF
J gene: TRBJ1-2; clone size: many; V gene: TRBV27; D gene: NA; CDR3 DNA: TGTGCCAGCAGTTCGCAGATCGTCCCAAACCCCTATGGCTACACCTTC; CDR3 protein: CASSSQIVPNPYGYTF
J gene: TRBJ2-7; clone size: many; V gene: TRBV6-2/TRBV6-3; D gene: NA; CDR3 DNA: TGTGCCAGCAGTCTACCCCTTTCGCTCGAGCAGTACTTC; CDR3 protein: CASSLPLSLEQYF
J gene: TRBJ2-4; clone size: NA; V gene: TRBV19; D gene: NA; CDR3 DNA: TGTGCCAGTAGTACCGACAGAGCCAAAAACATTCAGTACTTC; CDR3 protein: CASSTDRAKNIQYF
J gene: TRBJ2-7; clone size: many; V gene: TRBV11-3; D gene: NA; CDR3 DNA: TGTGCCAGCAGCTCCGGATGGGGCTACGAGCAGTACTTC; CDR3 protein: CASSSGWGYEQYF
J gene: TRBJ2-7; clone size: many; V gene: TRBV6-1; D gene: NA; CDR3 DNA: TGTGCCAGCAATGGTGCTGGGGAGCAGTACTTC; CDR3 protein: CASNGAGEQYF
J gene: TRBJ1-2; clone size: many; V gene: TRBV27; D gene: NA; CDR3 DNA: TGTGCCAGCAGTTTAAAGGGGCCGAACTATGGCTACACCTTC; CDR3 protein: CASSLKGPNYGYTF
J gene: TRBJ2-5; clone size: many; V gene: TRBV19; D gene: NA; CDR3 DNA: TGTGCCAGTATGTTAGTGTACCAAGAGACCCAGTACTTC; CDR3 protein: CASMLVYQETQYF
J gene: TRBJ2-2; clone size: few; V gene: TRBV2; D gene: NA; CDR3 DNA: TGTGCCAGCAGTGGGGAGCCGGGACGGAGGACCGGGGAGCTGTTTTTT; CDR3 protein: CASSGEPGRRTGELFF